Listed below are T cell receptor beta chains from one sample, sequenced in a study of cytomegalovirus exposure and HLA in healthy donors. Assay: immunoSEQ multiplex PCR; the TCRdb copy retains only in-frame clones and omits some. The table lists 150,000 to 200,000 clones, around 79% of them singletons. What was sequenced was PBMCs. The receptors shown here come from a woman aged 40 to 50 in good health and CMV-seronegative. Each CDR3 is given with its conserved first and last residue. Each record gives: V gene, clone size, J gene, D gene, CDR3 DNA, CDR3 protein. The D gene is left open where the match is weak. A clone size is listed for some rows: how often the clone was seen (once, few, many), or a class if it is expanded.

>TRBV5-5|few|TRBJ2-7|.
TGTGCCAGCAGCTTACATAACCCGGGACTCGGCTACGAGCAGTACTTC
CASSLHNPGLGYEQYF
>TRBV7-9|.|TRBJ1-3|.
TGTGCCAGCAGCTTTTATGGCGCGCTCAGGGATGGAAACACCATATATTTT
CASSFYGALRDGNTIYF
>TRBV6-1|.|TRBJ2-7|.
TGTGCCAGCAGTACAGGACCGTCCTACGAGCAGTACTTC
CASSTGPSYEQYF
>TRBV4-1|.|TRBJ2-1|TRBD2
TGCGCCAGCAGCCCACTCCCCTTAGCGGGGGCGATTTACAATGAGCAGTTCTTC
CASSPLPLAGAIYNEQFF
>TRBV29-1|.|TRBJ1-4|TRBD1
TGCAGCGTTGATGGGACAGATGGTGAAAAACTGTTTTTT
CSVDGTDGEKLFF
>TRBV18|.|TRBJ1-5|TRBD1
TGTGCCAGCTCACCCCACCCGCCGGACAGGGGGTTTCAGCCCCAGCATTTT
CASSPHPPDRGFQPQHF
>TRBV6-1|.|TRBJ1-6|.
TGTGCCAGCAGTGAAGAGGGGACAATTCTGGGTTCACCCCTCCACTTT
CASSEEGTILGSPLHF
>TRBV6-6|few|TRBJ1-6|.
TGTGCCAGCAGCCTGGAACTAAAGAGGCCCCTCCACTTT
CASSLELKRPLHF
>TRBV5-1|once|TRBJ2-4|.
TGCGCCAGCAGCTTGGGAGGAACGGGCTTC
CASSLGGTGF
>TRBV19|.|TRBJ2-2|TRBD2
TGTGCCAGTAGTTTCCCAAAGACTAGCGTTTCTTCCGGGGAGCTGTTTTTT
CASSFPKTSVSSGELFF
>TRBV9|.|TRBJ1-2|.
TGTGCCAGCAGCAGACTAGACATTAACTATGGCTACACCTTC
CASSRLDINYGYTF
>TRBV14|.|TRBJ1-2|.
TGTGCCAGCAGCCAACGTCAGGGTTCCCTCTATGGCTACACCTTC
CASSQRQGSLYGYTF
>TRBV5-6|once|TRBJ1-6|.
TGTGCCAGCAGCTTATCTATGGGGCCACTTCATTCACCCCTCCACTTT
CASSLSMGPLHSPLHF